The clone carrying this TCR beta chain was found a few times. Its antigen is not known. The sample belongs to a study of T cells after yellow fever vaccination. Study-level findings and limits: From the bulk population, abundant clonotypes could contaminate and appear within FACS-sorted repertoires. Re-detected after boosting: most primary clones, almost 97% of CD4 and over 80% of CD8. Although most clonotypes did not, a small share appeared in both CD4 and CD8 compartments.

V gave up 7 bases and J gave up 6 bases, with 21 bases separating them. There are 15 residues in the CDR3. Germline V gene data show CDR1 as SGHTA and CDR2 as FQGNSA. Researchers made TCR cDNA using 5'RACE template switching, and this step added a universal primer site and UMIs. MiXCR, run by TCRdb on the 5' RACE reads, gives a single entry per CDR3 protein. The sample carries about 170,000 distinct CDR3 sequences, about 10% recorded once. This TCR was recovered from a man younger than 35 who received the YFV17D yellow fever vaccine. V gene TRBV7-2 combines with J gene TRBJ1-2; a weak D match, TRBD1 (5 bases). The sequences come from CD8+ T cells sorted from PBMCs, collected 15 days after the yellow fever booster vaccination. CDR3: CASTSWTIGGNGYTF. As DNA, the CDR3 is TGTGCCAGCACTTCTTGGACAATTGGTGGGAATGGCTACACCTTC.